These 12 T cell receptor beta chains came from one sample sequenced in a study of PD-L1 blockade in urothelial cancer. Method: immunoSEQ multiplex PCR; TCRdb's copy keeps in-frame clones and lacks some. The data contain around 100,000 clones, 70% to 85% of them singletons. The specimen was PBMCs, collected around atezolizumab (anti-PD-L1) treatment. The receptors shown here come from a man aged 50-59 years with urothelial cancer.

J is TRBJ1-2 and V is TRBV5-1; unclear D gene. Trimming removed 1 base from V and 1 base from J, with 5 bases in between. This CDR3 has 13 residues. Germline V gene lookup returns CDR1 SGHRS and CDR2 YFSETQ. The CDR3 spells CASSLRGNYGYTF. In DNA form, the CDR3 reads TGCGCCAGCAGCTTGCGGGGTAACTATGGCTACACCTTC.

The chain recombines TRBV11-2 with TRBJ1-4; D is unresolved. Germline loops: CDR1 SGHAT, CDR2 FQNNGV. This CDR3 contains 15 residues. With 6 bases removed from V and 7 bases from J, the gap between germline ends came to 18 bases. CDR3 loop: CASSNYGLATEKLFF. The CDR3 DNA reads as TGTGCCAGCAGTAACTACGGTCTGGCAACTGAAAAACTGTTTTTT.

This clone showed up just once. The V gene is TRBV7-2, the J gene TRBJ2-3, with 8 positions matching TRBD1. The CDR3 loop spans 15 amino acids. The V gene's germline CDR1 is SGHTA and CDR2 FQGNSA. With V trimmed by 0 bases and J by 7 bases, 6 bases remained unmatched. The CDR3 protein is CASSLAQGVQNTQYF. The CDR3 DNA is TGTGCCAGCAGCTTAGCACAGGGGGTCCAAAATACGCAGTATTTT.

J is TRBJ1-1 and V is TRBV28; possible D gene TRBD1, 5 bases. V was trimmed by 7 bases and J by 0 bases, leaving 15 bases between them. The CDR3 has 15 amino acids. Germline values: CDR1 MDHEN, CDR2 SYDVKM. CDR3 DNA: TGTGCCAGCACCGAACCCGACAGTTTGAACACTGAAGCTTTCTTT. Amino acids: CASTEPDSLNTEAFF.

This chain uses TRBV2 with TRBJ1-5, with 7 bases lining up with TRBD1. This CDR3 contains 14 residues. J lost 1 base, V lost 7 bases, and 4 bases had no gene match. Per the germline V gene, CDR1 is SNHLY and CDR2 is FYNNEI. The chain's CDR3 is CASNPQGSNQPQHF. DNA of the CDR3: TGTGCCAGCAATCCACAGGGGAGCAATCAGCCCCAGCATTTT. Together with reference TRBV2 and TRBJ1-5, the CDR3 gives the full variable domain: EPEVTQTPSHQVTQMGQEVILRCVPISNHLYFYWYRQILGQKVEFLVSFYNNEISEKSEIFDDQFSVERPDGSNFTLKIRSTKLEDSAMYFCASNPQGSNQPQHFGDGTRLSIL.

In its sample, this clone was seen a few times. The rearrangement uses TRBV15 and TRBJ2-6, with D hard to call. The CDR3 extends over 15 amino acids. The V end was cut by 0 bases, the J end by 0 bases, with 3 bases between. Germline V gives CDR1 LNHNV, CDR2 YYDKDF (reference sequence). CDR3 protein: CATSRDNSGANVLTF. The CDR3, as DNA: TGTGCCACCAGCAGAGATAACTCTGGGGCCAACGTCCTGACTTTC.

This chain joins TRBV28 and TRBJ1-2; D is ambiguous. Germline V gives CDR1 MDHEN, CDR2 SYDVKM. Trimming removed 6 bases at V and 2 bases at J, with 7 bases between. CDR3 length equals 12 residues. This chain's CDR3 is CASSRGNYGYTF. CDR3 DNA: TGTGCCAGCAGCCGGGGAAACTATGGCTACACCTTC.

The rearrangement uses TRBV7-8 and TRBJ2-5; TRBD2 aligns across 9 bases. Per the germline V gene, CDR1 is SGHVS and CDR2 is FQNEAQ. The V and J ends lost 5 bases and 4 bases, in that order; junction bases with no gene match: 2. This CDR3 has 13 residues. CDR3 in DNA: TGTGCCAGCAGCAAACTAGCGGGAGAGACCCAGTACTTC. Translating gives CASSKLAGETQYF. Full variable domain (outside the CDR3, taken from reference TRBV7-8 and TRBJ2-5): GAGVSQSPRYKVAKRGQDVALRCDPISGHVSLFWYQQALGQGPEFLTYFQNEAQLDKSGLPSDRFFAERPEGSVSTLKIQRTQQEDSAVYLCASSKLAGETQYFGPGTRLLVL.

Written as DNA, the CDR3 is TGTGCCAGCTCACCCAAGCGCGGGGATGAGCAGTTCTTC. Translated, it gives CASSPKRGDEQFF. J is TRBJ2-1 and V is TRBV18; tentative D call: TRBD2 (6 bases). The V gene lost 3 bases and the J gene lost 8 bases, with 11 bases spanning the gap. This CDR3 comprises 13 residues. Germline V gene lookup returns CDR1 KGHSH and CDR2 LQKENI.

The rearrangement links TRBV18 to TRBJ2-7, with a tentative D call TRBD1 (6 bases). V dropped 5 bases and J dropped 2 bases, with 13 bases sitting between them. Germline V lookup: CDR1 KGHSH, CDR2 LQKENI. This CDR3 contains 14 residues. Here the CDR3 reads CASSRGTPTYEQYF. CDR3 DNA sequence: TGTGCCAGCTCAAGGGGGACACCAACCTACGAGCAGTACTTC.

The chain carries TRBV28 and TRBJ1-6; weak D call: TRBD1 (6 bases). Germline V gene lookup returns CDR1 MDHEN and CDR2 SYDVKM. This CDR3 spans 15 amino acids. Trimming took off 6 bases at V and 6 bases at J, with 15 bases between the two ends. CDR3 in DNA: TGTGCCAGCAGGCCAGACAGGTTCGGTAATTCACCCCTCCACTTT. This encodes CASRPDRFGNSPLHF.

The CDR3 loop reads CSATRQYGYTF. The CDR3, as DNA: TGCAGTGCTACACGACAGTATGGCTACACCTTC. The J gene is TRBJ1-2, the V gene TRBV20-1; weak D call: TRBD1 (5 bases). Germline-derived CDR1 and CDR2 are DFQATT and SNEGSKA (reference sequence). This CDR3 region has 11 residues. V lost 4 bases to trimming and J lost 5 bases, with 8 bases between them.